The next 24 T cell receptor beta chains were all read from a single sample in a study of Ad26.COV2.S vaccination and SARS-CoV-2 variants. This table comes from immunoSEQ multiplex PCR, and its TCRdb copy is limited to in-frame clones, with some not included. The repertoire holds about 680,000 clones, with around 90% as singletons. Treatment in this sample: 15 to 20 received Ad26.COV2.S at low or high dose, single or two shots; five or six received placebo; per-sample allocation not given. The investigators took samples on day 63 after the first vaccine or placebo injection. The specimen was peripheral blood, collected in a trial of Ad26.COV2.S vaccine versus placebo. The receptor source for this set is a person between 18 and 65 years old who received the Ad26.COV2.S COVID-19 vaccine or a placebo.

V usage is TRBV6-5 and J usage is TRBJ2-7, with D unresolved. There are 12 residues in the CDR3. Trimming left V 6 bases short and J 6 bases short, with 12 bases between. Germline lookup yields CDR1 MNHEY and CDR2 SVGAGI. As DNA, the CDR3 is TGTGCCAGCAGCCGGTCCGGGTCCGAGCAGTACTTC. Its protein is CASSRSGSEQYF.

This clone was seen only a few times. V is TRBV7-2 and J is TRBJ1-2; D is unresolved. Germline values: CDR1 SGHTA, CDR2 FQGNSA. V shed 0 bases and J shed 1 base, with 9 bases lying between them. The CDR3 is made up of 15 amino acids. The CDR3 DNA reads as TGTGCCAGCAGCTTAGCTGGGAACATTAACTATGGCTACACCTTC. Its translation is CASSLAGNINYGYTF.

The gene calls are TRBV9 and TRBJ2-5; TRBD2 matches at 11 bases. V lost 0 bases, J lost 6 bases, and 10 bases stayed unmatched. Per the germline V gene, CDR1 is SGDLS and CDR2 is YYNGEE. The CDR3 sequence is 17 residues long. The CDR3 protein is CASSVGVAGGPEKTQYF. The CDR3 coding sequence is TGTGCCAGCAGCGTAGGGGTAGCGGGGGGGCCCGAGAAGACCCAGTACTTC.

CDR3 nucleotides: TGTGCCAGCAGTGAATCACTAGCGGGGGGCCAGGGAGAGACCCAGTACTTC. Protein: CASSESLAGGQGETQYF. The chain carries TRBV25-1 and TRBJ2-5, with 12 nucleotides matching TRBD2. The CDR3 runs 17 residues. Germline lookup yields CDR1 MGHDK and CDR2 SYGVNS. Trimming cost V 1 base and J 4 bases; bases outside gene matches: 7.

To note about this clone: This same CDR3 is encoded by further DNA sequences in the sample. The chain couples TRBV30 to TRBJ2-5; weak D call: TRBD2 (5 bases). The CDR3 spans 11 residues. Trimming removed 3 bases at V and 5 bases at J, with 7 bases between. Per the germline V gene, CDR1 is GTSNPN and CDR2 is SVGIG (reference sequence). Here the CDR3 DNA reads TGTGCCTGGAGCCGGGGTGAGACCCAGTACTTC. Its protein product is CAWSRGETQYF.

This clone was counted once. The gene calls are TRBV14 and TRBJ2-3; D unresolved. Germline CDR1 reads SGHDN; CDR2 reads FVKESK. The ends were cut back, 4 bases at V and 6 bases at J, with 11 bases in the middle. The CDR3 is 13 residues long. The DNA of the CDR3 is TGTGCCAGCAGCCTCCGAGAATCCGATACGCAGTATTTT. Translation: CASSLRESDTQYF.

This chain joins TRBV6-5 and TRBJ1-1; D perhaps matches TRBD1 (6 bases). This CDR3 region has 13 residues. The germline V and J ends were trimmed by 6 bases and 3 bases, with 11 bases remaining between them. Germline V gene data show CDR1 as MNHEY and CDR2 as SVGAGI. The CDR3, as DNA: TGTGCCAGCAGGGCCCAGGGGTACACTGAAGCTTTCTTT. Translating gives CASRAQGYTEAFF.

This clone came up once. The CDR3 DNA reads as TGTGCCACCAGTGAGTCAGACCTCTTACATCAGTCGCAGTATTTT. Protein sequence: CATSESDLLHQSQYF. The V gene is TRBV24-1, the J gene TRBJ2-3; no clear D. CDR1 and CDR2 from the germline V gene are KGHDR and SFDVKD. V lost 4 bases, J lost 10 bases, and 20 bases lay in between. The length of the CDR3 is 15 residues.

This clone was observed once. The CDR3 sequence: CASIGTYEQYF. The CDR3 nucleotides read TGTGCCAGCATTGGCACCTACGAGCAGTACTTC. The chain recombines TRBV25-1 with TRBJ2-7; no definite D call. The CDR3 extends over 11 amino acids. V lost 7 bases and J 2 bases, leaving 6 bases between the germline ends. The germline gives CDR1 MGHDK, CDR2 SYGVNS.

The rearrangement joins TRBV10-3 to TRBJ1-1; D is perhaps TRBD1 (6 bases). CDR1 and CDR2 from the germline V gene are ENHRY and SYGVKD. Deletions cut 8 bases from V and 5 bases from J, with 18 bases between. The CDR3 is made up of 14 amino acids. The CDR3 DNA reads TGTGCCATCCGGGGGGCACAGGGTCGAACTGAAGCTTTCTTT. It encodes CAIRGAQGRTEAFF.

This clone was counted once. The CDR3 sequence is CAFWTANTEAFF. CDR3 DNA: TGTGCCTTCTGGACTGCGAACACTGAAGCTTTCTTT. The chain employs TRBV30 and TRBJ1-1, with D uncertain. The CDR3 is 12 amino acids. CDR1 is GTSNPN, CDR2 SVGIG, per germline (reference sequence). Trimming stripped 7 bases from V and 1 base from J, with 10 bases between.

The chain couples TRBV4-2 to TRBJ1-5; D perhaps matches TRBD1 (5 bases). This CDR3 is built from 18 residues. Trimming took off 0 bases at V and 0 bases at J, with 15 bases between the two ends. Germline lookup yields CDR1 LGHNA and CDR2 YNFKEQ. This chain's CDR3 is CASSQEIGGRGSNQPQHF. In nucleotides, the CDR3 is TGTGCCAGCAGCCAAGAGATAGGAGGTAGGGGTAGCAATCAGCCCCAGCATTTT.

CDR3 protein: CAISPGTGVSGNTIYF. The CDR3 DNA reads TGTGCCATCAGTCCCGGGACAGGGGTCTCTGGAAACACCATATATTTT. The rearrangement links TRBV10-3 to TRBJ1-3; 10 nucleotides agree with TRBD1. Unmatched junction bases numbered 4, after V lost 5 bases and J lost 0 bases. The CDR3 extends over 16 amino acids. Germline V gives CDR1 ENHRY, CDR2 SYGVKD.

V gene TRBV16 combines with J gene TRBJ2-5, with 8 positions matching TRBD2. The CDR3 has 16 amino acids. Germline V lookup: CDR1 KGHSY, CDR2 FQNENV. Unmatched junction bases numbered 4, after V lost 0 bases and J lost 1 base. CDR3 sequence: CASSQSTGTSQETQYF. The CDR3, as DNA: TGTGCCAGCAGCCAATCCACTGGGACTAGCCAAGAGACCCAGTACTTC. Full variable domain (outside the CDR3, taken from reference TRBV16 and TRBJ2-5): GEEVAQTPKHLVRGEGQKAKLYCAPIKGHSYVFWYQQVLKNEFKFLISFQNENVFDETGMPKERFSAKCLPNSPCSLEIQATKLEDSAVYFCASSQSTGTSQETQYFGPGTRLLVL.

There are a few counts of this clone. The V gene is TRBV7-9, the J gene TRBJ2-1; D is undetermined. The germline gives CDR1 SEHNR, CDR2 FQNEAQ (reference sequence). The CDR3 consists of 15 residues. Between the trimmed V and J ends, which lost 4 bases and 5 bases, there was a span of 15 bases. The CDR3 is CASSWVGPNNNEQFF. In DNA form, the CDR3 reads TGTGCCAGCAGCTGGGTTGGTCCCAACAACAATGAGCAGTTCTTC.

This sequence joins TRBV6-5 and TRBJ1-2; D is undetermined. V was trimmed by 6 bases and J by 7 bases, leaving 12 bases between them. The V gene's germline CDR1 is MNHEY and CDR2 SVGAGI. The CDR3 loop spans 12 amino acids. CDR3 nucleotides: TGTGCCAGCAGAAGGGCAGTCGGTGGCTACACCTTC. It specifies CASRRAVGGYTF.

CDR3 DNA: TGTGCCAGCTCTACAGGGGCGTCCTACGAGCAGTACTTC. The encoded protein is CASSTGASYEQYF. V usage is TRBV18 and J usage is TRBJ2-7, with TRBD1 matching 7 bases. V lost 6 bases to trimming and J lost 1 base; unmatched junction nucleotides: 3. CDR3 length equals 13 residues. Germline values: CDR1 KGHSH, CDR2 LQKENI.

The genes are TRBV18 and TRBJ2-1; TRBD2 matches at 8 bases. The ends lost 5 bases at V and 8 bases at J; junction bases unmatched: 11. The V gene's germline CDR1 is KGHSH and CDR2 LQKENI. The CDR3 sequence is 15 residues long. CDR3 sequence: CASSLAGRGADEQFF. The CDR3 nucleotides read TGTGCCAGCTCATTAGCGGGAAGGGGGGCGGATGAGCAGTTCTTC. Complete variable domain (other parts from reference TRBV18 and TRBJ2-1): NAGVMQNPRHLVRRRGQEARLRCSPMKGHSHVYWYRQLPEEGLKFMVYLQKENIIDESGMPKERFSAEFPKEGPSILRIQQVVRGDSAAYFCASSLAGRGADEQFFGPGTRLTVL.

This sequence joins TRBV6-5 and TRBJ2-7; D perhaps matches TRBD2 (7 bases). The V and J ends lost 6 bases and 2 bases respectively, with 14 bases between them. This CDR3 has 14 residues. Germline V gives CDR1 MNHEY, CDR2 SVGAGI. The CDR3 sequence: CASRKGGNTYEQYF. Here the CDR3 DNA reads TGTGCCAGCAGGAAGGGGGGGAACACCTACGAGCAGTACTTC.

This rearrangement joins TRBV4-1 to TRBJ1-6; 9 nucleotides agree with TRBD1. The CDR3 has 15 residues. Germline CDR1 is MGHRA and CDR2 is YSYEKL. V lost 0 bases and J lost 10; bases outside the gene matches: 4. DNA of the CDR3: TGCGCCAGCAGCCAAGACCGGGACAGGGTATCACCCCTCCACTTT. Translation gives CASSQDRDRVSPLHF.

This clone was seen more than once but under ten times. The chain is built from TRBV9 and TRBJ2-1, with TRBD2 identical over 10 bases. Germline loops: CDR1 SGDLS, CDR2 YYNGEE. CDR3 size: 15 residues. V gave up 0 bases and J gave up 8 bases; unmatched junction bases: 5. The CDR3 coding sequence is TGTGCCAGCAGCGTAGGCTCTAGCGGGGGACATGAGCAGTTCTTC. Residues: CASSVGSSGGHEQFF.

On this clone itself: One end of the junction is discordant with germline, which a read error may explain. V usage is TRBV7-7 and J usage is TRBJ2-5; 9 bases fit TRBD1. CDR1 and CDR2 (germline): SSHAT, FNYEAQ (reference sequence). The CDR3 covers 17 residues. CDR3 DNA sequence: TGTGCTAGCAGCTTAGGGTGGTCGGGACAGGGACAAGAGACCCAGTACTTC. It codes for CASSLGWSGQGQETQYF.

V is TRBV6-1 and J is TRBJ1-2, with D possibly TRBD1 on 6 matching bases. The CDR3 is 14 amino acids. CDR1 and CDR2 (germline): MNHNS, SASEGT. V was trimmed by 2 bases and J by 4 bases, leaving 11 bases between them. This chain's CDR3 is CASSELGGGYGYTF. The CDR3 DNA reads as TGTGCCAGCAGTGAACTTGGAGGGGGCTATGGCTACACCTTC.

V gene TRBV5-1 combines with J gene TRBJ2-2, with unresolved D. Trimming pared 3 bases from V and 3 bases from J, leaving 6 bases between. The CDR3 loop spans 13 amino acids. Germline V gene data show CDR1 as SGHRS and CDR2 as YFSETQ. The CDR3 bases are TGCGCCAGCAGCTCTAGTGACACCGGGGAGCTGTTTTTT. It codes for CASSSSDTGELFF.